Sequencing of this TCR beta chain was carried out in a study of T-cell memory formation after mild COVID-19. This clonotype appeared many times. The CDR3 is made up of 16 amino acids. J lost 6 bases, V lost 0 bases, and 7 bases had no gene match. Per germline, CDR1 SGHTA and CDR2 FQGNSA. TCRdb itself ran the 5' RACE reads through MiXCR, one entry per CDR3 protein. The table includes 450,000 or so distinct CDR3 sequences, about 23% detected once. The chain employs TRBV7-2 and TRBJ2-1, with TRBD2 identical over 8 bases. The sequencing sample was made of PBMCs or a T cell subset sorted from them (not recorded which). This TCR was sampled from an adult woman who had mild COVID-19 (a few samples of this study predate the infection). Cell type and time point are not known. The CDR3 nucleotides read TGTGCCAGCAGCTTAGCACCCAGCGGGGGCTCCAATGAGCAGTTCTTC. Protein sequence: CASSLAPSGGSNEQFF.